The clone carrying this T cell receptor beta chain has more than one count but fewer than ten. Its antigen remains unknown. Germline V gives CDR1 SNHLY, CDR2 FYNNEI. V shed 6 bases and J 6 bases; nucleotides not matched to a gene: 20. The CDR3 has 19 residues. The data originate from a study of T cells in Graves' hyperthyroidism and ophthalmopathy. It was RNA transcripts that yielded the amplified TCR beta CDR3 regions. HTBI primers drove first-round RT-PCR of the TCR CDR3. MiXCR was run by TCRdb on the multiplex PCR reads, yielding one entry per CDR3 protein. This table holds some 550,000 distinct CDR3 sequences, about a sixth found once. Overall study results and limits: Most expanded thyroid clonotypes above 0.001 recurred in blood.

The genes are TRBV2 and TRBJ2-2; 9 nucleotides line up with TRBD2. Sequenced: blood. This TCR derives from a woman in her forties with Graves' ophthalmopathy. DNA of the CDR3: TGTGCCAGCAGGAAATTCTCGGGACTAGCCCACCGAGGGCCCGGGGAGCTGTTTTTT. This gives the protein CASRKFSGLAHRGPGELFF.